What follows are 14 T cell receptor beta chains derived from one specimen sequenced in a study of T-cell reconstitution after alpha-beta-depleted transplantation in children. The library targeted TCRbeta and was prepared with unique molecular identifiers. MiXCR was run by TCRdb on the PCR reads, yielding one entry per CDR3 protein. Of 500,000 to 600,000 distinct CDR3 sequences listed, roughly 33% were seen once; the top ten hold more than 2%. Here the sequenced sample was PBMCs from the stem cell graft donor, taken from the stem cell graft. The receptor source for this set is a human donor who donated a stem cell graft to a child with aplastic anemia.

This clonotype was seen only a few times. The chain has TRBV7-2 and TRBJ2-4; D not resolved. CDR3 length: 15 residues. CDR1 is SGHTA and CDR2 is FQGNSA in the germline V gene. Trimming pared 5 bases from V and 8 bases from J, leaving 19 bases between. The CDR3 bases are TGTGCCAGCAGCCCCAGACTCTACCGCGAGGACATTCAGTACTTC. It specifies CASSPRLYREDIQYF.

The CDR3 DNA is TGTGCCAGCAGTGTTACCGCGACAGGGGGCCGGGAGACCCAGTACTTC. Protein: CASSVTATGGRETQYF. The V and J genes are TRBV12-3 or TRBV12-4 and TRBJ2-5; 10 bases are a match to TRBD1. CDR3 length: 16 amino acids. V was pared by 5 bases and J by 5 bases, with 11 bases of the junction left unmatched.

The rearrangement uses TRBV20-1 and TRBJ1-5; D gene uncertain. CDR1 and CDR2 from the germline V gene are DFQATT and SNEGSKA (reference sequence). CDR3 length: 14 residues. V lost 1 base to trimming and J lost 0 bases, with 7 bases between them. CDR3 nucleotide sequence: TGCAGTGCTAGAGTCGAGTATAGCAATCAGCCCCAGCATTTT. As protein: CSARVEYSNQPQHF.

The chain's CDR3 is CATSREVGEQYF. Here the CDR3 DNA reads TGTGCCACCAGCAGAGAGGTGGGCGAGCAGTACTTC. The rearrangement uses TRBV15 and TRBJ2-7, with D unresolved. Germline V CDR1 and CDR2: LNHNV, YYDKDF (reference sequence). This CDR3 contains 12 residues. V dropped 0 bases and J dropped 6 bases, with 6 bases sitting between them.

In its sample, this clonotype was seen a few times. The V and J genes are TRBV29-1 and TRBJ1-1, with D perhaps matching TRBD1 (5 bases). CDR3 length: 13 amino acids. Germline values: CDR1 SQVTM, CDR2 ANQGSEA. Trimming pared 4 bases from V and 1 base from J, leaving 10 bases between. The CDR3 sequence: CSVGGAGNTEAFF. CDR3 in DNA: TGCAGCGTTGGCGGGGCAGGGAACACTGAAGCTTTCTTT.

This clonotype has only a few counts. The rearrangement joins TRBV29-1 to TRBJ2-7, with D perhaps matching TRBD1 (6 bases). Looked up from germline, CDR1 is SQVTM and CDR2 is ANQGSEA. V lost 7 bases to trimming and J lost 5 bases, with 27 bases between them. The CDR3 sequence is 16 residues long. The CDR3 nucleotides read TGCAGCGCCCAGGGGTCCCTTGGGCTATCTTACCACGAGCAGTACTTC. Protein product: CSAQGSLGLSYHEQYF.

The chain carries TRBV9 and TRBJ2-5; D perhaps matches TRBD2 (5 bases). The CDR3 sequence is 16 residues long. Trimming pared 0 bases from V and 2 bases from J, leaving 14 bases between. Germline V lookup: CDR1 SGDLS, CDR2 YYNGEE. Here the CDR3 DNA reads TGTGCCAGCAGCGTAGGCGGCGGGTTGGGGCAAGAGACCCAGTACTTC. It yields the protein CASSVGGGLGQETQYF.

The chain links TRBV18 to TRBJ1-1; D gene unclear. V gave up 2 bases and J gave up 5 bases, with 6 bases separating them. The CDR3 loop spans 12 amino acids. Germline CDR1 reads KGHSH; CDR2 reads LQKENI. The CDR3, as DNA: TGTGCCAGCTCACCAGCTGCAACTGAAGCTTTCTTT. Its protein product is CASSPAATEAFF.

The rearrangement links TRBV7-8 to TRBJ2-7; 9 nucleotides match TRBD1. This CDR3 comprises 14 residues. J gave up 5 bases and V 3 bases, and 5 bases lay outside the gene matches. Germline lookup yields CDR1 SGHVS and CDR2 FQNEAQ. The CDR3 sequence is CASSLTGGDDEQYV. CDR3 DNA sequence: TGTGCCAGCAGCTTGACAGGGGGGGACGACGAGCAGTACGTC.

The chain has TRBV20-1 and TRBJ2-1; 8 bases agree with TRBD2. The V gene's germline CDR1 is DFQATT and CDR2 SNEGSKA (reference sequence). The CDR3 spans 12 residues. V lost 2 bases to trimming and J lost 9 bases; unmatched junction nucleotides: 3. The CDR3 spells CSARSGGGEQFF. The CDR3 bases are TGCAGTGCTAGATCGGGAGGGGGTGAGCAGTTCTTC.

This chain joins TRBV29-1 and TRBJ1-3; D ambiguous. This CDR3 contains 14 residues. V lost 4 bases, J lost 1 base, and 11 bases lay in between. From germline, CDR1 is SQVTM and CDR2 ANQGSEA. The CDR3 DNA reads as TGCAGCGTTGCTATCCGGGGATCTGGAAACACCATATATTTT. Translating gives CSVAIRGSGNTIYF.

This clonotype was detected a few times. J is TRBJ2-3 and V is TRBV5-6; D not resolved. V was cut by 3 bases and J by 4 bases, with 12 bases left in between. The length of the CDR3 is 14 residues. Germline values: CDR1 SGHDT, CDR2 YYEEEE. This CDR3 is CASSWGLKSDTQYF. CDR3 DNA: TGTGCCAGCAGCTGGGGTCTTAAATCAGATACGCAGTATTTT.

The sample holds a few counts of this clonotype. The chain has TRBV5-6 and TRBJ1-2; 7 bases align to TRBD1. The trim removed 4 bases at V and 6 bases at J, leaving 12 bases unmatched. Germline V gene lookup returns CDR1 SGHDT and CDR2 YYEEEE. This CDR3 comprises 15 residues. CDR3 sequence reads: CASSVTGTTPDGYTF. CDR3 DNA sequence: TGTGCCAGCAGCGTGACAGGGACCACACCGGATGGCTACACCTTC.

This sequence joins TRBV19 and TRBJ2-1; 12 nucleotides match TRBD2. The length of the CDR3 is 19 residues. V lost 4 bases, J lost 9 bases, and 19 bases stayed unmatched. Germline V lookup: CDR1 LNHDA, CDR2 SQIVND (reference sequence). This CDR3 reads CASSTRIAQTSGRLPEQFF. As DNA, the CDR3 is TGTGCCAGTAGTACACGAATAGCCCAGACTAGCGGGAGACTGCCTGAGCAGTTCTTC.